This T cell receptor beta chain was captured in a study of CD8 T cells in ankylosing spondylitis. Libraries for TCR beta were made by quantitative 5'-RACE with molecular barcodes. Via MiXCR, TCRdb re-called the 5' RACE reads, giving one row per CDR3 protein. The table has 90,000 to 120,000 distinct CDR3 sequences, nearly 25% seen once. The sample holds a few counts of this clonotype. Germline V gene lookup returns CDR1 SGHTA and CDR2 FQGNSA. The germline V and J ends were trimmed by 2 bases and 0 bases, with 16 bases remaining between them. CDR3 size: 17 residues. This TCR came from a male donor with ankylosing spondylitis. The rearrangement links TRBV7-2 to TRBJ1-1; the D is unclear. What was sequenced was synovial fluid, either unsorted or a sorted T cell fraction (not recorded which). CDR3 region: CASSLNGDIIMNTEAFF. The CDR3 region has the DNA TGTGCCAGCAGCTTAAACGGGGATATAATAATGAACACTGAAGCTTTCTTT.